This TCR beta chain was obtained from a study of T cells in Graves' hyperthyroidism and ophthalmopathy. Study overall: Initial diagnosis, before any treatment, was when peripheral blood was collected.

Study-level results: Progression to ophthalmopathy was predicted a median of roughly 6.5 months early. Most thyroid clonotypes expanded above 0.001 were also detected in blood.

Patients with ophthalmopathy all had a Clinical Activity Score of at least 3, a NOSPECS grade of at least 4 and duration under 3 months. TCR beta CDR3 regions were amplified from RNA transcripts. In the first-round RT-PCR of the TCR CDR3, the HTBI primer set was used. TCRdb re-derived calls from the multiplex PCR reads in MiXCR, one entry per CDR3 protein. The sample records about 640,000 distinct CDR3 sequences, roughly 20% being singletons. This clonotype has a handful of counts. Its antigen is undetermined. This TCR was recovered from a man aged 30 to 39 with Graves' ophthalmopathy. Sequencing was performed on blood.

The CDR3 DNA reads TGTGCCTGGAGTTATTCCCTAGGGGATGAGCAGTTCTTC. Translating gives CAWSYSLGDEQFF. V gene TRBV30 combines with J gene TRBJ2-1; TRBD1 is a possible D gene (5 bases). Germline V gene sequence: CDR1 GTSNPN, CDR2 SVGIG (reference sequence). This CDR3 spans 13 amino acids. Trimming pared 2 bases from V and 8 bases from J, leaving 13 bases between.